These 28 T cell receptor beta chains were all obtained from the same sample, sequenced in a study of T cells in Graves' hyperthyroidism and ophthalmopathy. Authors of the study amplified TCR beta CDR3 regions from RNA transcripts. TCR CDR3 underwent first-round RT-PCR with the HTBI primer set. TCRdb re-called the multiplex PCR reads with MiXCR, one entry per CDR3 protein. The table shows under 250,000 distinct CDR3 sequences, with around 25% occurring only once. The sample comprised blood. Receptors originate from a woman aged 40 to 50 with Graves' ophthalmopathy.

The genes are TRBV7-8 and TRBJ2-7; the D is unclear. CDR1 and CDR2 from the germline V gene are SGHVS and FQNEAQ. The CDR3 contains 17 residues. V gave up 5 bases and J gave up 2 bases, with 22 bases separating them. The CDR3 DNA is TGTGCCAGCAGCCCCCTGGAAACACTCTATGTTCCCTACGAGCAGTACTTC. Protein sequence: CASSPLETLYVPYEQYF.

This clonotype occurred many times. In DNA form, the CDR3 reads TGTGCCAGCAGCGTAGAGGACAGGGTCAAGAGGACCGGGGAGCTGTTTTTT. Translating gives CASSVEDRVKRTGELFF. The chain couples TRBV9 to TRBJ2-2, with 8 bases that match TRBD1. V was clipped by 0 bases and J by 5 bases; unmatched bases: 9. Germline V lookup: CDR1 SGDLS, CDR2 YYNGEE. The CDR3 loop spans 17 amino acids.

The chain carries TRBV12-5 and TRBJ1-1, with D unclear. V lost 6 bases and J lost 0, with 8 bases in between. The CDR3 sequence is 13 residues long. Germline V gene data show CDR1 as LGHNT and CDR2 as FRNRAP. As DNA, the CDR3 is TGTGCTAGTGGGGTAACCATGAACACTGAAGCTTTCTTT. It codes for CASGVTMNTEAFF. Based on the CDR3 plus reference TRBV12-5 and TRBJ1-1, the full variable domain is DARVTQTPRHKVTEMGQEVTMRCQPILGHNTVFWYRQTMMQGLELLAYFRNRAPLDDSGMPKDRFSAEMPDATLATLKIQPSEPRDSAVYFCASGVTMNTEAFFGQGTRLTVV.

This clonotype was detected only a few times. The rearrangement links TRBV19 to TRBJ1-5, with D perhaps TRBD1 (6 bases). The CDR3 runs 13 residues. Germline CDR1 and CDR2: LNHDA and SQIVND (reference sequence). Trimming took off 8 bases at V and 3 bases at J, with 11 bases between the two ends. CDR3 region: CASSGTFNQPQHF. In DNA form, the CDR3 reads TGTGCCAGTTCCGGGACATTCAATCAGCCCCAGCATTTT.

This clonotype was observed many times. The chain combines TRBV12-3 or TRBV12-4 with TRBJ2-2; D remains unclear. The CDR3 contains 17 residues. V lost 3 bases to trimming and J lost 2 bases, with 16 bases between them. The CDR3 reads CASSFTPPRLNTGELFF. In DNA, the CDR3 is TGTGCCAGCAGTTTTACCCCACCGCGGTTAAACACCGGGGAGCTGTTTTTT.

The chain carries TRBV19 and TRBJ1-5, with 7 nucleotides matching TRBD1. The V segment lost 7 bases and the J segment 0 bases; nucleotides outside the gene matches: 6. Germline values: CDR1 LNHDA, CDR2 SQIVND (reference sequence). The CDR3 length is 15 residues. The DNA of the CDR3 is TGTGCCAGTACCGGGACAGCGAATAGCAATCAGCCCCAGCATTTT. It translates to CASTGTANSNQPQHF. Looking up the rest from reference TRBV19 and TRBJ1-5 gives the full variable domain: DGGITQSPKYLFRKEGQNVTLSCEQNLNHDAMYWYRQDPGQGLRLIYYSQIVNDFQKGDIAEGYSVSREKKESFPLTVTSAQKNPTAFYLCASTGTANSNQPQHFGDGTRLSIL.

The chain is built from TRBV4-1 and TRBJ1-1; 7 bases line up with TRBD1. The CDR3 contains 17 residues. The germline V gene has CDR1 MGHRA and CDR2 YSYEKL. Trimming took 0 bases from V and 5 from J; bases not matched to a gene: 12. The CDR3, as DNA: TGCGCCAGCAGCCAAGACTGGGGCTCCGACAGGGAAACTGAAGCTTTCTTT. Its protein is CASSQDWGSDRETEAFF.

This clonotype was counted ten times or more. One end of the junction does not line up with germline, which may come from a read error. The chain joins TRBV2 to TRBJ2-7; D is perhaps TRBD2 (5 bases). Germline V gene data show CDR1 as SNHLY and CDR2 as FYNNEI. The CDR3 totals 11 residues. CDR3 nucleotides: TGTGCCAGCAAGGCGGGCCACTTACTAAACTTC. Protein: CASKAGHLLNF.

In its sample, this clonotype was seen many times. The CDR3 sequence is CASSLDFGDFGNTIYF. In nucleotides, the CDR3 is TGTGCCAGCAGTTTAGATTTCGGGGATTTCGGAAACACCATATATTTT. This chain connects TRBV12-3 or TRBV12-4 to TRBJ1-3; D gene uncertain. V was trimmed by 1 base and J by 4 bases, leaving 14 bases between them. CDR3 length: 16 residues.

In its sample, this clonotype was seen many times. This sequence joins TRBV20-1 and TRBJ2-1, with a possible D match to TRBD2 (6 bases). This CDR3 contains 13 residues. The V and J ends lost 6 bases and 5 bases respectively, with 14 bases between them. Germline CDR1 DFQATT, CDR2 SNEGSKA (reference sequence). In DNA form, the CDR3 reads TGCAGTGCGAGGGGACTTCTCCACAATGAGCAGTTCTTC. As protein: CSARGLLHNEQFF.

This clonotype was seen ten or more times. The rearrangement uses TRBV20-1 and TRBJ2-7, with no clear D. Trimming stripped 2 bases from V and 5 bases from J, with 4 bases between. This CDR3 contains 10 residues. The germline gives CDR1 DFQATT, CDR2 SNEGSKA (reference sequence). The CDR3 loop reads CSARRDEQYF. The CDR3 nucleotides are TGCAGTGCTAGAAGGGACGAGCAGTACTTC.

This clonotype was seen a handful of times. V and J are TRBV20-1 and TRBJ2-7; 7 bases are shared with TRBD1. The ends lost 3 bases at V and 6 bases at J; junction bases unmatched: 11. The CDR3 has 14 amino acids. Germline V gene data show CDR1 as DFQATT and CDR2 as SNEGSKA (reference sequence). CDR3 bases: TGCAGTGCTAGGGCTGACTCGACAGGGCTCGAGCAGTACTTC. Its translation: CSARADSTGLEQYF.

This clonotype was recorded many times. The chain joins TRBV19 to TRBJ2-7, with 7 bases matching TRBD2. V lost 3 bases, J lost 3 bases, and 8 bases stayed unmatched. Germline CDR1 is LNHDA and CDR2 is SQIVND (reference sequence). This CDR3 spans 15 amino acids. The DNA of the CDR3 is TGTGCCAGTAGTATTTCGGCGGGAGCTGGCTACGAGCAGTACTTC. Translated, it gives CASSISAGAGYEQYF.

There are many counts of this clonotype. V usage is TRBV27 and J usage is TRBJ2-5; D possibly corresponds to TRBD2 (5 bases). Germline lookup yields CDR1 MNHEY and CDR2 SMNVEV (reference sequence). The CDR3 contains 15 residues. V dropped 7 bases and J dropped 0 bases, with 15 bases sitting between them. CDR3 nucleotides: TGTGCCAGCAAAGCGGAAGAGGGCTACCAAGAGACCCAGTACTTC. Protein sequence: CASKAEEGYQETQYF.

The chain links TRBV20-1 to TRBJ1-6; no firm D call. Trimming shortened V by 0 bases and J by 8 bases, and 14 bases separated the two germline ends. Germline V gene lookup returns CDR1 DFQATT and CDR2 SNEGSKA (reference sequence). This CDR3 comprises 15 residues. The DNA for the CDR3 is TGCAGTGCTAGAGATGGTTGGGGTATCGATTCACCCCTCCACTTT. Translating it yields CSARDGWGIDSPLHF.

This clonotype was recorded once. The DNA of the CDR3 is TGTGCCAGCAGTTACAGGGAACTTCAAGCTTTCTTT. Protein: CASSYRELQAFF. The chain employs TRBV6-5 and TRBJ1-1; unclear D gene. Trimming took off 2 bases at V and 9 bases at J, with 10 bases between the two ends. Germline values: CDR1 MNHEY, CDR2 SVGAGI. CDR3 length: 12 amino acids.

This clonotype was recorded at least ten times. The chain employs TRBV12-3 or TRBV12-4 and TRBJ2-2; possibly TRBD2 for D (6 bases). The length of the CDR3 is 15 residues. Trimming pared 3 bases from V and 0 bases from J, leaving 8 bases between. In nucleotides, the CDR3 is TGTGCCAGCAGTTTCGGAGGGGCGAACACCGGGGAGCTGTTTTTT. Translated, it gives CASSFGGANTGELFF.

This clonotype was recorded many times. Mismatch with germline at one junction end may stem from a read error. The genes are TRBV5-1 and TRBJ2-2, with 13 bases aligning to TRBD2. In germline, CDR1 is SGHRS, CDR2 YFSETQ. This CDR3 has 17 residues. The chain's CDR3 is CASSSGTSGTNTGELFF. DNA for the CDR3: TGTGCCAGCAGCTCAGGGACTAGCGGGACGAACACCGGGGAGCTGTTTTTT.

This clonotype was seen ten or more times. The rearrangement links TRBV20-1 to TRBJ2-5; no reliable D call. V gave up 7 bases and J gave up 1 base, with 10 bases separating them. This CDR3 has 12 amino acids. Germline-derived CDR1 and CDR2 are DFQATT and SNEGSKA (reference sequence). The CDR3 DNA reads TGCAGTGTCAGCGAAACCCAAGAGACCCAGTACTTC. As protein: CSVSETQETQYF.

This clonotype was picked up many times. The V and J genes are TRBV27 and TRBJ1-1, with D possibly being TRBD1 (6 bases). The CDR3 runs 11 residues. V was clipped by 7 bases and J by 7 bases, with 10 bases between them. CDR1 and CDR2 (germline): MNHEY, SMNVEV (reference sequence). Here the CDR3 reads CASTLRGEAFF. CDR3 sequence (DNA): TGTGCCAGCACCCTCAGGGGTGAAGCTTTCTTT.

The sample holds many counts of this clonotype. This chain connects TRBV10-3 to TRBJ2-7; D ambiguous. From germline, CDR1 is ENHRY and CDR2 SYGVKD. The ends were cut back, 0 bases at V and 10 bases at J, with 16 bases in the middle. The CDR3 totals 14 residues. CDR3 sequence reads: CAISESTGSTTQYF. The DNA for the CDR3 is TGTGCCATCAGTGAGTCAACGGGCAGTACCACACAGTACTTC.

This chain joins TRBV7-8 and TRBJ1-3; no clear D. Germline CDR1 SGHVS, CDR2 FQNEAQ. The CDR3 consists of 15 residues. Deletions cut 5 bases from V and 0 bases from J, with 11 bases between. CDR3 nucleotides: TGTGCCAGCAGCCTCAGTGGGAGCTCTGGAAACACCATATATTTT. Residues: CASSLSGSSGNTIYF.

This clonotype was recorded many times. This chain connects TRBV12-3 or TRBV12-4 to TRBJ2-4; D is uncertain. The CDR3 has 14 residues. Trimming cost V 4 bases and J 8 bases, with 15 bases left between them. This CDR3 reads CASSSGVRRDIQYF. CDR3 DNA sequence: TGTGCCAGCAGTTCTGGTGTTCGGAGAGACATTCAGTACTTC.

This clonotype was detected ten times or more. The CDR3 spells CASSPGDRDTYEQYF. CDR3 nucleotides: TGTGCCAGCTCACCAGGGGACAGGGATACCTACGAGCAGTACTTC. V and J are TRBV18 and TRBJ2-7, with 9 bases fitting TRBD1. Germline V CDR1 and CDR2: KGHSH, LQKENI. The V and J ends lost 2 bases and 2 bases, in that order; junction bases with no gene match: 4. The CDR3 is made up of 15 amino acids.

The chain's CDR3 is CASSRDRISYEQYF. CDR3 in DNA: TGTGCCAGCAGTAGGGACAGGATCTCCTACGAGCAGTACTTC. The genes are TRBV6-1 and TRBJ2-7, with 8 bases that match TRBD1. Germline CDR1 and CDR2: MNHNS and SASEGT. The J segment lost 0 bases and the V segment lost 5 bases, leaving 3 bases of the junction unmatched. The CDR3 runs to 14 residues.

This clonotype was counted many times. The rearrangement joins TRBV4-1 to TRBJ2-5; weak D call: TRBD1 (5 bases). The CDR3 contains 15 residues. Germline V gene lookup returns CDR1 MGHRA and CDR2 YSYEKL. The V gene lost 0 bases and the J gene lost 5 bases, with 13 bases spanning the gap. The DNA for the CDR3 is TGCGCCAGCAGCCAAGATGGGATTAGACAGGAGACCCAGTACTTC. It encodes CASSQDGIRQETQYF.

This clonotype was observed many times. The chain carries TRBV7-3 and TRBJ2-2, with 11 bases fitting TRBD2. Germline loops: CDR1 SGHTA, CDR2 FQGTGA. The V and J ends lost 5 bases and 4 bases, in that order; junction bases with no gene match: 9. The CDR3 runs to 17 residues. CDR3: CASSLTTSGRGTGELFF. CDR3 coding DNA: TGTGCCAGCAGCCTCACTACTAGCGGGAGAGGCACCGGGGAGCTGTTTTTT. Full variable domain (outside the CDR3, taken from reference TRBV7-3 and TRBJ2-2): GAGVSQTPSNKVTEKGKYVELRCDPISGHTALYWYRQSLGQGPEFLIYFQGTGAADDSGLPNDRFFAVRPEGSVSTLKIQRTERGDSAVYLCASSLTTSGRGTGELFFGEGSRLTVL.

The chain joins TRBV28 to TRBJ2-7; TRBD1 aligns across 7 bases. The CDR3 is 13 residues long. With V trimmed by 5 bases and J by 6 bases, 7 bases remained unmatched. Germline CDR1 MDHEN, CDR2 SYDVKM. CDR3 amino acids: CASSGTGVSEQYF. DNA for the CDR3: TGTGCCAGCAGTGGCACAGGGGTGAGCGAGCAGTACTTC.